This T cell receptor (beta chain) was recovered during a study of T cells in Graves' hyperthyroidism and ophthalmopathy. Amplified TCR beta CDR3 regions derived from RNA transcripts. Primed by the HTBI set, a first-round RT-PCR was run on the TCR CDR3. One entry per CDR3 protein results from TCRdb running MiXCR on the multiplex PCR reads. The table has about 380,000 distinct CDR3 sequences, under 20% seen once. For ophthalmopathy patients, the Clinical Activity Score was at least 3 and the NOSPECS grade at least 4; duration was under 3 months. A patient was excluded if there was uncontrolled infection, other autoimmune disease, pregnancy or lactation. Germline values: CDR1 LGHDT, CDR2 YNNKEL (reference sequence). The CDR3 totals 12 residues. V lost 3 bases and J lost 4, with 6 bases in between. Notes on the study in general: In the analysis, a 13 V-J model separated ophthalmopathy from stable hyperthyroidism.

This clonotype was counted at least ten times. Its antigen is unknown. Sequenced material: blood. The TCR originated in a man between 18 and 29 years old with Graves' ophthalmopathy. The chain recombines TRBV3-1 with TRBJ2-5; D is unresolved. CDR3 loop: CASSQPRETQYF. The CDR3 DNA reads TGTGCCAGCAGCCAGCCAAGAGAGACCCAGTACTTC.